Following are 24 T cell receptor beta chains from one sample sequenced in a study of T cell responses to AZD1222 COVID-19 vaccine (dated by TCRdb to the early 2020s). The library was obtained by the immunoSEQ multiplex PCR assay. TCRdb took over this immuneACCESS table, retaining in-frame rearrangements with V and J assigned. Such tables are incomplete; in checked studies, under half of the missing clones stem from an unresolved V gene, and the remainder is unexplained. Here the sample has about 120,000 clones; 90% occur a single time. Around 7.8% of the sample is held by the ten biggest clonotypes. The time point label on this specimen signifies: baseline before first vaccination. The material was peripheral blood, obtained on day 0 of AZD1222 vaccination. These receptors all come from an adult in good health.

This rearrangement joins TRBV28 to TRBJ1-4, with D possibly TRBD1 on 6 matching bases. Germline V lookup: CDR1 MDHEN, CDR2 SYDVKM. V was shortened by 5 bases and J by 8 bases, with 12 bases between the two germline ends. There are 13 residues in the CDR3. Written as DNA, the CDR3 is TGTGCCAGCAGTGGACAGTTAGGGGAAAAACTGTTTTTT. Its translation: CASSGQLGEKLFF.

As concerns this clone: Distinct nucleotide sequences in the sample also encode this CDR3. CDR3 sequence: CASSLGSAEAFF. For the CDR3, the DNA is TGTGCCAGCAGCCTAGGATCGGCTGAAGCTTTCTTT. The chain is built from TRBV12-3 or TRBV12-4 and TRBJ1-1; D unresolved. This CDR3 is built from 12 residues. The ends were cut back, 6 bases at V and 6 bases at J, with 11 bases in the middle.

The chain combines TRBV28 with TRBJ1-5, with TRBD1 matching over 7 bases. Germline V lookup: CDR1 MDHEN, CDR2 SYDVKM. This CDR3 is 15 amino acids long. Trimming at V came to 6 bases and at J to 3 bases, leaving 8 bases not matched to a gene. In DNA, the CDR3 is TGTGCCAGCAGATATGGGACAGACGCCAATCAGCCCCAGCATTTT. Its protein is CASRYGTDANQPQHF.

V and J are TRBV11-2 and TRBJ2-3; D gene unclear. Trimming shortened V by 1 base and J by 0 bases, and 5 bases separated the two germline ends. This CDR3 is built from 14 residues. Germline V gives CDR1 SGHAT, CDR2 FQNNGV. The CDR3 protein is CASSLGGSTDTQYF. DNA for the CDR3: TGTGCCAGCAGCTTAGGCGGTAGCACAGATACGCAGTATTTT.

The V gene is TRBV5-5, the J gene TRBJ1-1, with D perhaps TRBD1 (6 bases). V dropped 1 base and J dropped 1 base, with 11 bases sitting between them. CDR1 and CDR2 from the germline V gene are SGHKS and YYEKEE (reference sequence). This CDR3 comprises 15 residues. The CDR3 is CASSLPGQTNTEAFF. The CDR3 DNA reads as TGTGCCAGCAGCTTGCCAGGACAGACGAACACTGAAGCTTTCTTT.

This clone was seen a single time. This chain links TRBV9 with TRBJ2-5; D unclear. The CDR3 has 16 amino acids. V was pared by 4 bases and J by 2 bases, with 18 bases between. From germline, CDR1 is SGDLS and CDR2 YYNGEE. The CDR3 sequence is CASSPAFWEPQETQYF. CDR3 DNA sequence: TGTGCCAGCAGCCCCGCGTTCTGGGAACCACAAGAGACCCAGTACTTC.

This clone was observed at least ten times. The rearrangement uses TRBV12-3 or TRBV12-4 and TRBJ1-2; D is possibly TRBD1 (6 bases). Trimming removed 8 bases at V and 2 bases at J, with 12 bases between. The CDR3 length is 13 residues. The CDR3, as DNA: TGTGCCAGCCCAAGGGGGGTAAACTATGGCTACACCTTC. Protein: CASPRGVNYGYTF.

This clone was detected once. The rearrangement links TRBV6-6 to TRBJ2-1; 13 positions match TRBD2. The germline V gene encodes CDR1 MNHNY and CDR2 SVGAGI (reference sequence). Germline trimming cut 10 bases from V and 8 bases from J; bases unmatched to any gene: 11. The CDR3 runs 15 residues. The CDR3 here is CATSEGTSGKDEQFF. DNA for the CDR3: TGTGCCACCTCCGAGGGGACTAGCGGGAAGGATGAGCAGTTCTTC.

The chain couples TRBV9 to TRBJ1-2, with D tentatively TRBD1 (6 bases). This CDR3 is 14 amino acids long. In germline, CDR1 is SGDLS, CDR2 YYNGEE. Trimming left V 4 bases short and J 4 bases short, with 14 bases between. CDR3 residues: CASSPPTGGYGYTF. In DNA, the CDR3 is TGTGCCAGCAGCCCTCCGACAGGCGGCTATGGCTACACCTTC. Full variable domain (missing parts from reference TRBV9 and TRBJ1-2): DSGVTQTPKHLITATGQRVTLRCSPRSGDLSVYWYQQSLDQGLQFLIQYYNGEERAKGNILERFSAQQFPDLHSELNLSSLELGDSALYFCASSPPTGGYGYTFGSGTRLTVV.

The V gene is TRBV28, the J gene TRBJ2-2; a possible D gene is TRBD1 (5 bases). Germline CDR1 and CDR2: MDHEN and SYDVKM. The CDR3 has 16 residues. Trimming cost V 3 bases and J 6 bases, with 17 bases left between them. The CDR3 protein is CASSFMEISGPGELFF. The CDR3 coding sequence is TGTGCCAGCAGTTTTATGGAGATCTCAGGGCCCGGGGAGCTGTTTTTT.

The V call is TRBV27, the J call TRBJ2-7; 9 positions match TRBD1. There are 16 residues in the CDR3. CDR1 and CDR2 from the germline V gene are MNHEY and SMNVEV (reference sequence). J gave up 5 bases and V 2 bases, and 10 bases lay outside the gene matches. The CDR3: CASSLGPPDRGHEQYF. CDR3 in DNA: TGTGCCAGCAGTTTAGGGCCCCCGGACAGGGGCCACGAGCAGTACTTC.

The gene calls are TRBV15 and TRBJ2-3; either TRBD1 or TRBD2 may supply D (7 bases each). V was shortened by 6 bases and J by 0 bases, with 19 bases between the two germline ends. The germline CDR1 and CDR2 sequences are LNHNV and YYDKDF (reference sequence). CDR3 length: 17 amino acids. CDR3 sequence: CATRGRGDRFSTDTQYF. The CDR3 nucleotides read TGTGCCACCAGAGGACGGGGGGACAGATTTAGCACAGATACGCAGTATTTT.

The chain couples TRBV12-3 or TRBV12-4 to TRBJ1-2; no firm D call. CDR3 length: 13 amino acids. Trimming stripped 0 bases from V and 6 bases from J, with 8 bases between. CDR3 sequence (DNA): TGTGCCAGCAGTTTAGCAAAAAGTGATGGCTACACCTTC. Its translation is CASSLAKSDGYTF.

The chain couples TRBV6-2 or TRBV6-3 to TRBJ2-5, with TRBD2 identical over 8 bases. The V segment lost 4 bases and the J segment 5 bases; nucleotides outside the gene matches: 12. CDR1 and CDR2 (germline): MNHEY, SVGEGT. The CDR3 is made up of 16 amino acids. The CDR3 bases are TGTGCCAGCAGTTCCTCGACTCCGCGGGGGGTGGAGACCCAGTACTTC. Residues: CASSSSTPRGVETQYF.

The V and J genes are TRBV25-1 and TRBJ1-1, with D tentatively TRBD1 (5 bases). Germline V gives CDR1 MGHDK, CDR2 SYGVNS. V shed 7 bases and J shed 7 bases, with 16 bases lying between them. This CDR3 is 13 amino acids long. The chain's CDR3 is CASMRTGLFEAFF. The CDR3 bases are TGTGCCAGCATGAGGACGGGACTATTTGAAGCTTTCTTT.

The chain links TRBV2 to TRBJ1-1, with D perhaps TRBD1 (6 bases). CDR1 is SNHLY and CDR2 is FYNNEI in the germline V gene. The V gene lost 4 bases and the J gene lost 7 bases, with 13 bases spanning the gap. The CDR3 extends over 13 amino acids. The CDR3 DNA reads TGTGCCAGCAGTGGATCGGGGGCTTATGAAGCTTTCTTT. Translation gives CASSGSGAYEAFF.

The V call is TRBV5-1, the J call TRBJ1-2, with TRBD1 matching 7 bases. This CDR3 region has 14 residues. Germline CDR1 SGHRS, CDR2 YFSETQ. After removal of 4 bases from V and 6 bases from J, the junction contained 9 bases not matched to a gene. The CDR3 DNA is TGCGCCAGCAGCCCGGGACAGCTAGTTCATGGCTACACCTTC. Its translation is CASSPGQLVHGYTF.

The CDR3 protein is CATYDRTLYGYTF. CDR3 coding DNA: TGTGCCACATACGACAGAACTCTCTATGGCTACACCTTC. The chain has TRBV24-1 and TRBJ1-2; maybe TRBD1 (5 bases). The germline gives CDR1 KGHDR, CDR2 SFDVKD. The CDR3 sequence is 13 residues long. Trimming took off 10 bases at V and 4 bases at J, with 15 bases between the two ends.

The rearrangement joins TRBV6-5 to TRBJ2-7; D not resolved. The germline V gene has CDR1 MNHEY and CDR2 SVGAGI. Trimming removed 6 bases at V and 6 bases at J, with 12 bases between. This CDR3 comprises 12 residues. The CDR3 DNA is TGTGCCAGCAGCCCGAGGCTCCCCGAGCAGTACTTC. Residues: CASSPRLPEQYF.

The chain uses TRBV6-2 or TRBV6-3 and TRBJ2-3; 9 nucleotides match TRBD1. V gave up 6 bases and J gave up 4 bases; unmatched junction bases: 8. Per germline, CDR1 MNHEY and CDR2 SVGEGT. The CDR3 totals 15 residues. This CDR3 reads CASSAPGQGADTQYF. In nucleotides, the CDR3 is TGTGCCAGCAGCGCCCCGGGACAGGGTGCAGATACGCAGTATTTT.

The chain uses TRBV5-4 and TRBJ2-1, with 9 bases aligning to TRBD1. From germline, CDR1 is SGHNT and CDR2 YYREEE (reference sequence). This CDR3 is 16 amino acids long. V lost 9 bases and J lost 0; bases outside the gene matches: 10. The CDR3 DNA is TGTGCCACCGGGACAGGGACCTCCCGCTCCTACAATGAGCAGTTCTTC. This gives the protein CATGTGTSRSYNEQFF.

The V call is TRBV3-1 (or the pseudogene TRBV3-2), the J call TRBJ2-4; TRBD2 is a possible D gene (6 bases). The germline V gene encodes CDR1 LGHDT and CDR2 YNNKEL (reference sequence). The CDR3 runs to 11 residues. Trimming removed 3 bases from V and 12 bases from J, with 9 bases in between. Written as DNA, the CDR3 is TGTGCCAGCAGCCAGCGGGACGGTCAGTACTTC. Its protein is CASSQRDGQYF.

Turning to this clone: The germline gene is not matched at one end of the junction; a read error may be the cause. The chain couples TRBV12-3 or TRBV12-4 to TRBJ1-5; D is uncertain. CDR3 length: 13 amino acids. DNA for the CDR3: TGTGCCAGCAGTCTAGCGCCGAATCAGCCCCAGCATTTT. Its protein is CASSLAPNQPQHF.

This rearrangement joins TRBV3-1 (or the pseudogene TRBV3-2) to TRBJ2-1; 9 bases are shared with TRBD1. V lost 5 bases, J lost 9 bases, and 14 bases stayed unmatched. The CDR3 loop spans 16 amino acids. CDR1 and CDR2 (germline): LGHDT, YNNKEL (reference sequence). In nucleotides, the CDR3 is TGTGCCAGCAGCGTAGGGACAGGGTATTCGTTGGGTGAGCAGTTCTTC. This codes for CASSVGTGYSLGEQFF.